The 4 T cell receptor beta chains given below trace back to one sample, sequenced in a study of OX40 agonist ivuxolimab in advanced cancers. Repertoires were generated with immunoSEQ multiplex PCR, while TCRdb's copy carries only in-frame clones and drops some. This sample has some 50,000 clones, with about 88% found just once. Sequencing used CD4+ or CD8+ T cells sorted from blood, obtained in a trial of the OX40 agonist ivuxolimab. These TCRs come from an adult with an advanced solid tumor such as melanoma, head and neck, liver or kidney cancer.

The J gene is TRBJ1-4, the V gene TRBV18, with D uncertain. Germline CDR1 is KGHSH and CDR2 is LQKENI. V lost 4 bases to trimming and J lost 6 bases, with 12 bases between them. This CDR3 has 14 amino acids. CDR3 protein: CASSLRGLDEKLFF. The CDR3 DNA is TGTGCCAGCTCACTCCGGGGATTGGATGAAAAACTGTTTTTT.

This clone was picked up one time. This sequence joins TRBV2 and TRBJ1-2; the match to TRBD1 covers 8 bases. Germline V gives CDR1 SNHLY, CDR2 FYNNEI. This CDR3 spans 14 amino acids. J was trimmed by 5 bases and V by 2 bases; bases with no gene match: 4. The CDR3 is CASSEQGAGYGYTF. The CDR3 DNA sequence: TGTGCCAGCAGTGAACAGGGGGCAGGGTATGGCTACACCTTC.

J is TRBJ1-1 and V is TRBV7-8; no definite D call. V was shortened by 2 bases and J by 11 bases, with 12 bases between the two germline ends. The CDR3 spans 12 residues. Germline CDR1 is SGHVS and CDR2 is FQNEAQ. CDR3 amino acids: CASSLMTTEAFF. In DNA form, the CDR3 reads TGTGCCAGCAGCTTAATGACCACGGAGGCTTTCTTT.

This clone was seen only once. This chain uses TRBV7-9 with TRBJ2-2, with D possibly called TRBD1 or TRBD2 (7 bases each). CDR3 size: 15 residues. V lost 5 bases, J lost 4 bases, and 14 bases lay in between. Germline V lookup: CDR1 SEHNR, CDR2 FQNEAQ (reference sequence). CDR3: CASSPVRGGTGELFF. The CDR3 region has the DNA TGTGCCAGCAGCCCGGTCAGGGGGGGCACCGGGGAGCTGTTTTTT.